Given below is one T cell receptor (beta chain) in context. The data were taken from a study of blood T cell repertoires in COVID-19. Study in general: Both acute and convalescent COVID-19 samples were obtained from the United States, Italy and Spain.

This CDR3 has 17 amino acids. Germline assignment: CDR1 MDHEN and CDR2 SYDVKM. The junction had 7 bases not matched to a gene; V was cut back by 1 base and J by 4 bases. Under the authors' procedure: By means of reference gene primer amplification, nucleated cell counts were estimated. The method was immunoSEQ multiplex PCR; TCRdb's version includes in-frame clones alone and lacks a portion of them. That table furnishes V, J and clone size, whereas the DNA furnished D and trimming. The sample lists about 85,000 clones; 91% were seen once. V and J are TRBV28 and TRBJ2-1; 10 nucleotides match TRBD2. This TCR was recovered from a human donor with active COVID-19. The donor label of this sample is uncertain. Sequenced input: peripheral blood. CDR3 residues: CASSLLGLAGAYNEQFF. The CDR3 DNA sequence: TGTGCCAGCAGTTTATTGGGGCTAGCGGGGGCGTACAATGAGCAGTTCTTC.